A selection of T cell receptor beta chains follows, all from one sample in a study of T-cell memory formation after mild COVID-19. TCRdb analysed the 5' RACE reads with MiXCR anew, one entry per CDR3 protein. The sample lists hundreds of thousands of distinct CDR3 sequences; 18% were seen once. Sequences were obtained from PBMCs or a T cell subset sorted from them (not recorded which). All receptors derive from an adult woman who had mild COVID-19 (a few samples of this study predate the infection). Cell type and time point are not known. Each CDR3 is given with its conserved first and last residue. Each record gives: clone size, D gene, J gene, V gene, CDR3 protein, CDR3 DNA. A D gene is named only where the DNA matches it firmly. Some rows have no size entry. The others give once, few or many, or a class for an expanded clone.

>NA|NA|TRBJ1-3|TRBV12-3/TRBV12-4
CASSLWGDGNTIYF
TGTGCCAGCAGTTTGTGGGGAGATGGAAACACCATATATTTT
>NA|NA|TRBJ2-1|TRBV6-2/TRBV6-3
CASSFPDGEQFF
TGTGCCAGCAGTTTTCCAGATGGTGAGCAGTTCTTC
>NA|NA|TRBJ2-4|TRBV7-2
CASSLGLIVNIQYF
TGTGCCAGCAGCCTCGGTCTTATAGTGAACATTCAGTACTTC
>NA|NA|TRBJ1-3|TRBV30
CAWTGTVHSGNTIYF
TGTGCCTGGACCGGGACGGTACACTCTGGAAACACCATATATTTT
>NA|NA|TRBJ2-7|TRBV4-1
CASSLGNYAYYEQYF
TGCGCCAGCAGCCTAGGCAACTACGCATATTACGAGCAGTACTTC
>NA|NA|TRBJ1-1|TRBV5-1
CASSLGTVSTEAFF
TGCGCCAGCAGCTTGGGGACGGTGTCCACTGAAGCTTTCTTT
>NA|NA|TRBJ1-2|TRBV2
CASSSTAENYGYTF
TGTGCCAGCAGCTCGACAGCAGAGAATTATGGCTACACCTTC
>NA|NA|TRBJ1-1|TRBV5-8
CASSFSLHTEAFF
TGTGCCAGCAGCTTTTCCCTCCACACTGAAGCTTTCTTT
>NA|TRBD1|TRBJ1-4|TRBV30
CAWGYRGGNEKLFF
TGTGCCTGGGGTTACAGGGGCGGTAATGAAAAACTGTTTTTT
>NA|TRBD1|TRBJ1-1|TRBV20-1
CSARDPGQGGTEAFF
TGCAGTGCTAGAGACCCTGGACAGGGGGGCACTGAAGCTTTCTTT
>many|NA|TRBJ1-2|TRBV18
CASSPIQTVGRTVLYGYTF
TGTGCCAGCTCACCAATCCAAACCGTCGGACGGACTGTCCTCTATGGCTACACCTTC
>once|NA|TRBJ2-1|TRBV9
CASSVAGGREQFF
TGTGCCAGCAGCGTAGCCGGGGGACGGGAGCAGTTCTTC
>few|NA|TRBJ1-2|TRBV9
CASSEGVNNYGYTF
TGTGCCAGCAGCGAGGGAGTTAATAACTATGGCTACACCTTC
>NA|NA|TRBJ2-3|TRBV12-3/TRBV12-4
CASRDSSSTDTQYF
TGTGCCAGCAGGGACAGCTCTAGCACAGATACGCAGTATTTT
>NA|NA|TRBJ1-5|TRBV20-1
CSAPPPGGGQPQHF
TGCAGTGCTCCGCCTCCAGGAGGGGGTCAGCCCCAGCATTTT
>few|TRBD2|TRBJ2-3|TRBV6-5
CASRTLAGGPTDTQYF
TGTGCCAGCAGGACTCTAGCGGGAGGGCCGACAGATACGCAGTATTTT
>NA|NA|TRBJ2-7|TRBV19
CASSIPRGHEQYF
TGTGCCAGTAGTATCCCCAGGGGCCACGAGCAGTACTTC
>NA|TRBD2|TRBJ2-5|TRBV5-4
CASSQPGLAGGSETQYF
TGTGCCAGCAGCCAACCGGGACTAGCGGGAGGGTCGGAGACCCAGTACTTC
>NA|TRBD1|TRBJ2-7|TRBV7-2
CASSLTAVRGHEQYF
TGTGCCAGCAGCTTAACGGCCGTAAGGGGGCACGAGCAGTACTTC
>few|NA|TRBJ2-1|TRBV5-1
CASSLIQRHEQFF
TGCGCCAGCAGCTTGATTCAGCGCCATGAGCAGTTCTTC
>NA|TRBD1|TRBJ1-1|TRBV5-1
CASRLTGLDLSTEAFF
TGCGCCAGCAGGTTGACAGGGTTGGATTTGAGCACTGAAGCTTTCTTT
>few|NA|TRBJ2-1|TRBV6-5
CASGNYEQFF
TGTGCCAGCGGAAACTATGAGCAGTTCTTC
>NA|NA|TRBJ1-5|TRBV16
CASSRPSSGRGGSNQPQHF
TGTGCCAGCAGCCGACCCAGCTCGGGTAGGGGAGGAAGCAATCAGCCCCAGCATTTT
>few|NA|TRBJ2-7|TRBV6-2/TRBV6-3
CASSYSAVQYEQYF
TGTGCCAGCAGTTACTCCGCGGTCCAATACGAGCAGTACTTC
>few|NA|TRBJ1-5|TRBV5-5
CASSLHTSNQPQHF
TGTGCCAGCAGCTTGCATACTAGCAATCAGCCCCAGCATTTT
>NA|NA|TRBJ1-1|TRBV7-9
CASSLVEGNTEAFF
TGTGCCAGCAGCTTAGTCGAAGGGAACACTGAAGCTTTCTTT